The rows below give T cell receptor beta chains drawn from one sample of a study of T cells in Graves' hyperthyroidism and ophthalmopathy. One entry per CDR3 protein, called by TCRdb with MiXCR from the multiplex PCR reads. The repertoire includes about 370,000 distinct CDR3 sequences, 15% of them detected once, and about 20% sits in the top ten. Sequenced sample: blood. All receptors derive from an older woman with Graves' ophthalmopathy. Both conserved end residues are part of each CDR3. A D gene is named only where the DNA matches it firmly. Only part of the rows carry a size: once, few, many, or a class if the clone is expanded.

d_call: TRBD2; j_call: TRBJ2-3; v_call: TRBV2; clone_size: many; cdr3_nt: TGTGCCAGCAGTGAGACTAGCGGCCGCACAGATACGCAGTATTTT; cdr3_aa: CASSETSGRTDTQYF
d_call: TRBD1; j_call: TRBJ2-5; v_call: TRBV3-1; clone_size: many; cdr3_nt: TGTGCCAGCAGCGGGACAGGGAGGATAGAGACCCAGTACTTC; cdr3_aa: CASSGTGRIETQYF
d_call: NA; j_call: TRBJ2-2; v_call: TRBV27; clone_size: NA; cdr3_nt: TGTGCCAGCAGGCCGTATAACACCGGGGAGCTGTTTTTT; cdr3_aa: CASRPYNTGELFF
d_call: NA; j_call: TRBJ1-5; v_call: TRBV6-5; clone_size: NA; cdr3_nt: TGTGCCAGCAGTTACTCACAGGGTAAGGGTCAGCCCCAGCATTTT; cdr3_aa: CASSYSQGKGQPQHF
d_call: NA; j_call: TRBJ1-1; v_call: TRBV7-6; clone_size: many; cdr3_nt: TGTGCCAGCAGCGCCGGGACAAAGGGGCTAGAAGCTTTCTTT; cdr3_aa: CASSAGTKGLEAFF
d_call: TRBD2; j_call: TRBJ2-1; v_call: TRBV20-1; clone_size: many; cdr3_nt: TGCAGTGCTCCTTCGGGACTAGCGGGAGATGTAGACAATGAGCAGTTCTTC; cdr3_aa: CSAPSGLAGDVDNEQFF
d_call: NA; j_call: TRBJ2-2; v_call: TRBV12-3/TRBV12-4; clone_size: many; cdr3_nt: TGTGCCAGCACCCGCCGAGGGGGAGTCACCGGGGAGCTGTTTTTT; cdr3_aa: CASTRRGGVTGELFF
d_call: TRBD2; j_call: TRBJ2-1; v_call: TRBV20-1; clone_size: many; cdr3_nt: TGCAGTGCTAGAGTAGTGGGAGGGACCTCCTACAATGAGCAGTTCTTC; cdr3_aa: CSARVVGGTSYNEQFF
d_call: TRBD1; j_call: TRBJ2-1; v_call: TRBV7-3; clone_size: many; cdr3_nt: TGTGCCAGCAGCTTAGGACAGGGGGCGGGCAATGAGCAGTTCTTC; cdr3_aa: CASSLGQGAGNEQFF
d_call: NA; j_call: TRBJ2-1; v_call: TRBV5-1; clone_size: few; cdr3_nt: TGCGCCAGCAGCTTGGAATTAGCGTCCTACAATGAGCAGTTCTTC; cdr3_aa: CASSLELASYNEQFF
d_call: NA; j_call: TRBJ1-2; v_call: TRBV6-1; clone_size: many; cdr3_nt: TGTGCCAGCAGCAACAGGGCTGGCTACACCTTC; cdr3_aa: CASSNRAGYTF
d_call: NA; j_call: TRBJ1-6; v_call: TRBV9; clone_size: NA; cdr3_nt: TGTGCCAGCAGCGAATACCAACGGACGGCGAGTGATTCACCCCTCCACTTT; cdr3_aa: CASSEYQRTASDSPLHF
d_call: NA; j_call: TRBJ2-1; v_call: TRBV25-1; clone_size: NA; cdr3_nt: TGTGCCAGCAGTAAAGGAGGGGGTGTTAATGAGCAGTTCTTC; cdr3_aa: CASSKGGGVNEQFF
d_call: TRBD2; j_call: TRBJ2-3; v_call: TRBV7-9; clone_size: few; cdr3_nt: TGTGCCAGCAGTGGGACTAGCGGGCGCACAGATACGCAGTATTTT; cdr3_aa: CASSGTSGRTDTQYF
d_call: TRBD2; j_call: TRBJ2-1; v_call: TRBV5-1; clone_size: many; cdr3_nt: TGCGCCAGCAGCTTGGACGGGGCGGGAGGGCCGGGTGAGCAGTTCTTC; cdr3_aa: CASSLDGAGGPGEQFF
d_call: NA; j_call: TRBJ2-6; v_call: TRBV20-1; clone_size: many; cdr3_nt: TGCAGTGCTAGAGGGAATACAGCCTCTGGGGCCAACGTCCTGACTTTC; cdr3_aa: CSARGNTASGANVLTF
d_call: NA; j_call: TRBJ2-1; v_call: TRBV6-2/TRBV6-3; clone_size: NA; cdr3_nt: TGTGCCAGCAGTTACTCGGTTAGAGGGGGTTCGTACAATGAGCAGTTCTTC; cdr3_aa: CASSYSVRGGSYNEQFF
d_call: NA; j_call: TRBJ2-1; v_call: TRBV5-1; clone_size: many; cdr3_nt: TGCGCCAGCAGCTTGCTGGGAGACAATGAGCAGTTCTTC; cdr3_aa: CASSLLGDNEQFF
d_call: NA; j_call: TRBJ2-1; v_call: TRBV9; clone_size: many; cdr3_nt: TGTGCCAGCAGCGTAGAAGAGGGCCTCTACAATGAGCAGTTCTTC; cdr3_aa: CASSVEEGLYNEQFF
d_call: NA; j_call: TRBJ2-3; v_call: TRBV30; clone_size: many; cdr3_nt: TGTGCCTGGAGTAGAGGACAGTTAGCGGAAACGCAGTATTTT; cdr3_aa: CAWSRGQLAETQYF
d_call: TRBD2; j_call: TRBJ2-1; v_call: TRBV27; clone_size: few; cdr3_nt: TGTGCCAGCAGTTTAATTTCTAGCGGGAGTGATGAGCAGTTCTTC; cdr3_aa: CASSLISSGSDEQFF
d_call: NA; j_call: TRBJ2-1; v_call: TRBV20-1; clone_size: many; cdr3_nt: TGCAGTGCTACGACTGGCGGGATCGCTCCCTACAATGAGCAGTTCTTC; cdr3_aa: CSATTGGIAPYNEQFF
d_call: TRBD2; j_call: TRBJ2-5; v_call: TRBV2; clone_size: many; cdr3_nt: TGTGCCAGCACCCGGGGGGAGGAGACCCAGTACTTC; cdr3_aa: CASTRGEETQYF
d_call: TRBD1; j_call: TRBJ2-7; v_call: TRBV28; clone_size: NA; cdr3_nt: TGTGCCAGCAGTCAAGGACAGGGGGCGTGGGAGCAGTACTTC; cdr3_aa: CASSQGQGAWEQYF
d_call: TRBD2; j_call: TRBJ2-1; v_call: TRBV4-2; clone_size: NA; cdr3_nt: TGTGCCAGCAGCCAAACTAGCGGGAGGCTTGACAATGAGCAGTTCTTC; cdr3_aa: CASSQTSGRLDNEQFF
d_call: TRBD1; j_call: TRBJ2-7; v_call: TRBV6-1; clone_size: NA; cdr3_nt: TGTGCCAGCAGTGAAGCATGGGCAGGGGGCTCCTACGAGCAGTACTTC; cdr3_aa: CASSEAWAGGSYEQYF
d_call: TRBD1; j_call: TRBJ2-5; v_call: TRBV6-2/TRBV6-3; clone_size: many; cdr3_nt: TGTGCCAGCAGTTACTCGTCCTCGGGACAGGGCTGGAAGACCCAGTACTTC; cdr3_aa: CASSYSSSGQGWKTQYF
d_call: TRBD2; j_call: TRBJ2-7; v_call: TRBV11-2; clone_size: many; cdr3_nt: TGTGCCAGCAGCACCGGACTAGCGGGAGCCTACGAGCAGTACTTC; cdr3_aa: CASSTGLAGAYEQYF
d_call: NA; j_call: TRBJ1-1; v_call: TRBV7-2; clone_size: many; cdr3_nt: TGTGCCAGCAGCCCCCATTTGACCCGGAGAAACACTGAAGCTTTCTTT; cdr3_aa: CASSPHLTRRNTEAFF
d_call: NA; j_call: TRBJ2-3; v_call: TRBV2; clone_size: many; cdr3_nt: TGTGCCAGCGGGGGAGGCCTAAAGGGGGGCACAGATACGCAGTATTTT; cdr3_aa: CASGGGLKGGTDTQYF
d_call: TRBD2; j_call: TRBJ2-1; v_call: TRBV20-1; clone_size: few; cdr3_nt: TGCAGTGCCCCCGGGGGTTTAGCGGGAGCCCTAAGTAGCCTCTACAATGAGCAGTTCTTC; cdr3_aa: CSAPGGLAGALSSLYNEQFF
d_call: NA; j_call: TRBJ2-1; v_call: TRBV5-1; clone_size: many; cdr3_nt: TGCGCCAGCAGCTTGGGGGTTATCTCCTACAATGAGCAGTTCTTC; cdr3_aa: CASSLGVISYNEQFF
d_call: TRBD1; j_call: TRBJ1-6; v_call: TRBV27; clone_size: NA; cdr3_nt: TGTGCCAGCAGTTTAAGCAGGGGGACAGGGGGCCGTAATTCACCCCTCCACTTT; cdr3_aa: CASSLSRGTGGRNSPLHF
d_call: NA; j_call: TRBJ1-2; v_call: TRBV30; clone_size: many; cdr3_nt: TGTGCCTGGTCGAGAGGGCAGGGAGGTGGTGACTATGGCTACACCTTC; cdr3_aa: CAWSRGQGGGDYGYTF
d_call: TRBD2; j_call: TRBJ2-5; v_call: TRBV28; clone_size: many; cdr3_nt: TGTGCCAGCAGTCGGACTAGCGGAAACCAAGAGACCCAGTACTTC; cdr3_aa: CASSRTSGNQETQYF
d_call: TRBD2; j_call: TRBJ2-2; v_call: TRBV5-1; clone_size: many; cdr3_nt: TGCGCCAGCAGCGCCGGGACTAGCGGGAGGGCCAAGAACACCGGGGAGCTGTTTTTT; cdr3_aa: CASSAGTSGRAKNTGELFF
d_call: NA; j_call: TRBJ2-6; v_call: TRBV5-1; clone_size: few; cdr3_nt: TGCGCCAGCAGCTTACTAGGGGAGACTGGGGCCAACGTCCTGACTTTC; cdr3_aa: CASSLLGETGANVLTF
d_call: NA; j_call: TRBJ2-5; v_call: TRBV2; clone_size: many; cdr3_nt: TGTGCCAGCAGTGTCCGGCGGGTCCCAGAGACCCAGTACTTC; cdr3_aa: CASSVRRVPETQYF
d_call: TRBD2; j_call: TRBJ2-1; v_call: TRBV12-3/TRBV12-4; clone_size: NA; cdr3_nt: TGTGCCAGCAGTCCGGGACTAGCGCCCCAGGAGCAGTTCTTC; cdr3_aa: CASSPGLAPQEQFF
d_call: NA; j_call: TRBJ2-3; v_call: TRBV12-3/TRBV12-4; clone_size: many; cdr3_nt: TGTGCCAGCAGTTTATCAGCAGGGTGGGCGCAGGGAGATACGCAGTATTTT; cdr3_aa: CASSLSAGWAQGDTQYF
d_call: NA; j_call: TRBJ1-1; v_call: TRBV2; clone_size: many; cdr3_nt: TGTGCCAGCAGTGCGACCAACATGAACACTGAAGCTTTCTTT; cdr3_aa: CASSATNMNTEAFF
d_call: NA; j_call: TRBJ1-2; v_call: TRBV5-1; clone_size: NA; cdr3_nt: TGCGCCAGCAGCGAGGATAACTATGGCTACACCTTC; cdr3_aa: CASSEDNYGYTF
d_call: NA; j_call: TRBJ2-5; v_call: TRBV2; clone_size: few; cdr3_nt: TGTGCCAGCACCTGGGGCGAAGAGACCCAGTACTTC; cdr3_aa: CASTWGEETQYF
d_call: NA; j_call: TRBJ2-1; v_call: TRBV2; clone_size: NA; cdr3_nt: TGTGCCAGCAGTGAGAGGGGGGGAGATGAGCAGTTCTTC; cdr3_aa: CASSERGGDEQFF
d_call: NA; j_call: TRBJ2-5; v_call: TRBV9; clone_size: NA; cdr3_nt: TGTGCCAGCAGCCACCTGGACTGGCAAGAGACCCAGTACTTC; cdr3_aa: CASSHLDWQETQYF
d_call: NA; j_call: TRBJ1-2; v_call: TRBV3-1; clone_size: many; cdr3_nt: TGTGCCAGCAGCCAAAGGGGAGAGTCAGTCAGTGGCTACACCTTC; cdr3_aa: CASSQRGESVSGYTF
d_call: NA; j_call: TRBJ1-5; v_call: TRBV5-1; clone_size: many; cdr3_nt: TGCGCCAGCAGCTTGGGGACAGTTGATCAGCCCCAGCATTTT; cdr3_aa: CASSLGTVDQPQHF
d_call: TRBD2; j_call: TRBJ2-5; v_call: TRBV5-1; clone_size: NA; cdr3_nt: TGCGCCAGCAGCTTGGAGGGACTAGCGGGGGAGACCCAGTACTTC; cdr3_aa: CASSLEGLAGETQYF
d_call: TRBD1; j_call: TRBJ1-2; v_call: TRBV6-1; clone_size: once; cdr3_nt: TGTGCCAGCAGGACCACAGGGGATGGCTATGGCTACACCTTC; cdr3_aa: CASRTTGDGYGYTF
d_call: NA; j_call: TRBJ2-7; v_call: TRBV12-3/TRBV12-4; clone_size: few; cdr3_nt: TGTGCCAGCAGCCGGGCGAGTCTCGAGCAGTACTTC; cdr3_aa: CASSRASLEQYF
d_call: NA; j_call: TRBJ1-2; v_call: TRBV20-1; clone_size: many; cdr3_nt: TGCAGTGCTAGAGTGCAGGGAAACTATGGCTACACCTTC; cdr3_aa: CSARVQGNYGYTF
d_call: TRBD2; j_call: TRBJ2-7; v_call: TRBV7-2; clone_size: many; cdr3_nt: TGTGCCAGCAGCTTAAACCCGGGACTAGCGGTCTACGAGCAGTACTTC; cdr3_aa: CASSLNPGLAVYEQYF
d_call: TRBD1; j_call: TRBJ1-1; v_call: TRBV9; clone_size: many; cdr3_nt: TGTGCCAGCAGCGAACAGGGGACTGAAGCTTTCTTT; cdr3_aa: CASSEQGTEAFF
d_call: TRBD1; j_call: TRBJ1-6; v_call: TRBV7-9; clone_size: many; cdr3_nt: TGTGCCAGCAGCTCTCCGGGACAGGGGTATTCACCCCTCCACTTT; cdr3_aa: CASSSPGQGYSPLHF
d_call: NA; j_call: TRBJ2-7; v_call: TRBV6-1; clone_size: few; cdr3_nt: TGTGCCAGCTCCCCTGGGACCACCCGCGAGCAGTACTTC; cdr3_aa: CASSPGTTREQYF
d_call: TRBD2; j_call: TRBJ2-1; v_call: TRBV29-1; clone_size: many; cdr3_nt: TGCAGCGTTGAAGGACTAGCGGGCGTACCATACAATGAGCAGTTCTTC; cdr3_aa: CSVEGLAGVPYNEQFF
d_call: TRBD1; j_call: TRBJ2-5; v_call: TRBV11-2; clone_size: many; cdr3_nt: TGTGCCAGCAGCTTCGGCAGGGGGGAGACCCAGTACTTC; cdr3_aa: CASSFGRGETQYF